A single sample is the source of the 11 T cell receptor beta chains below, sequenced in a study of OX40 agonist ivuxolimab in advanced cancers. TCRdb's table, derived via immunoSEQ multiplex PCR, lists solely in-frame clones and lacks some. The data contain more than 85,000 clones, around 90% of them singletons. Sequencing used CD4+ or CD8+ T cells sorted from blood, obtained in a trial of the OX40 agonist ivuxolimab. These receptors were obtained from an adult with an advanced solid tumor such as melanoma, head and neck, liver or kidney cancer.

The CDR3 region has the DNA TGTGCCAGCAGCGTAGGAGACACCCACGGCGGGGAGCTGTTTTTT. Translation: CASSVGDTHGGELFF. The chain couples TRBV9 to TRBJ2-2; D gene ambiguous. The CDR3 extends over 15 amino acids. CDR1 and CDR2 (germline): SGDLS, YYNGEE. V gave up 0 bases and J gave up 7 bases, with 13 bases separating them.

The chain has TRBV20-1 and TRBJ2-7; D remains unclear. The length of the CDR3 is 10 residues. V was clipped by 3 bases and J by 5 bases, with 5 bases between them. CDR1 DFQATT and CDR2 SNEGSKA come from the germline V gene (reference sequence). CDR3 amino acids: CSARIDEQYF. In nucleotides, the CDR3 is TGCAGTGCTAGGATCGACGAGCAGTACTTC.

J is TRBJ2-7 and V is TRBV27; D possibly corresponds to TRBD2 (6 bases). Trimming took 2 bases from V and 0 from J, leaving 11 bases between them. The CDR3 loop spans 15 amino acids. Germline lookup yields CDR1 MNHEY and CDR2 SMNVEV (reference sequence). This CDR3 is CASSLRQGLSYEQYF. The CDR3 DNA is TGTGCCAGCAGTTTAAGGCAGGGACTCTCCTACGAGCAGTACTTC.

This sequence joins TRBV18 and TRBJ1-6; TRBD1 matches at 9 bases. The CDR3 sequence is 18 residues long. Germline V gene data show CDR1 as KGHSH and CDR2 as LQKENI. V gave up 2 bases and J gave up 9 bases; unmatched junction bases: 14. The CDR3 is CASSPMIPGQGSGSPLHF. Written as DNA, the CDR3 is TGTGCCAGCTCACCAATGATACCGGGACAGGGATCGGGTTCACCCCTCCACTTT.

The V and J genes are TRBV7-2 and TRBJ1-5, with D hard to call. Germline CDR1 SGHTA, CDR2 FQGNSA. The CDR3 covers 16 residues. V was trimmed by 1 base and J by 4 bases, leaving 14 bases between them. The CDR3 nucleotides read TGTGCCAGCAGCTTAGTTCGAGGGTTCGGAAATCAGCCCCAGCATTTT. The encoded protein is CASSLVRGFGNQPQHF.

This chain uses TRBV6-5 with TRBJ1-1, with D tentatively TRBD1 (5 bases). Germline V CDR1 and CDR2: MNHEY, SVGAGI. The CDR3 contains 15 residues. Trimming took off 6 bases at V and 1 base at J, with 15 bases between the two ends. The CDR3 nucleotides are TGTGCCAGCAGGCGGGTTGGGGGGTCGAACACTGAAGCTTTCTTT. Encoded protein: CASRRVGGSNTEAFF.

This chain links TRBV6-6 with TRBJ2-5, with TRBD1 identical over 12 bases. This CDR3 contains 16 residues. Trimming removed 0 bases from V and 5 bases from J; junction bases left unmatched: 4. Germline V lookup: CDR1 MNHNY, CDR2 SVGAGI (reference sequence). CDR3 loop: CASSYSGQGAGETQYF. The CDR3 bases are TGTGCCAGCAGTTACTCGGGACAGGGGGCTGGGGAGACCCAGTACTTC.

The chain links TRBV30 to TRBJ1-4; 11 bases fit TRBD1. Trimming cost V 4 bases and J 4 bases; bases outside gene matches: 5. The CDR3 spans 15 residues. CDR1 GTSNPN and CDR2 SVGIG come from the germline V gene (reference sequence). CDR3 residues: CAWTDRGRRNEKLFF. CDR3 in DNA: TGTGCCTGGACGGACAGGGGGCGTCGTAATGAAAAACTGTTTTTT.

The chain combines TRBV7-2 with TRBJ1-3; D gene unclear. The V end was cut by 3 bases, the J end by 0 bases, with 15 bases between. CDR1 is SGHTA, CDR2 FQGNSA, per germline. The CDR3 sequence is 17 residues long. Here the CDR3 DNA reads TGTGCCAGCAGCTTGTGGCTCTCGGCCGGCTCTGGAAACACCATATATTTT. This codes for CASSLWLSAGSGNTIYF.

The gene calls are TRBV28 and TRBJ2-7; D not certain. This CDR3 has 14 amino acids. V lost 4 bases and J 2 bases, leaving 12 bases between the germline ends. Germline V CDR1 and CDR2: MDHEN, SYDVKM. The CDR3 sequence: CASSSAGSTYEQYF. CDR3 DNA: TGTGCCAGCAGTTCCGCCGGAAGTACCTACGAGCAGTACTTC.

This clone has a single count. The chain has TRBV19 and TRBJ1-2, with D maybe TRBD1 (5 bases). V was shortened by 6 bases and J by 2 bases, with 19 bases between the two germline ends. CDR1 LNHDA and CDR2 SQIVND come from the germline V gene (reference sequence). CDR3 length equals 16 residues. Written as DNA, the CDR3 is TGTGCCAGTAGCACCACGACGGGACGGAAGAACTATGGCTACACCTTC. Protein: CASSTTTGRKNYGYTF.